Shown below are 4 T cell receptor beta chains from a single sample sequenced in a study of a mutant IDH1 vaccine in newly diagnosed glioma. The antigens for these receptors are not known. Sequencing was performed with immunoSEQ multiplex PCR; in TCRdb, only in-frame clones are kept and a portion is missing. The sample includes tens of thousands of clones, approximately 80% of them seen just once. Time point in this sample: week 5, during vaccination. It was 300 ug of mutant IDH1 20-mer peptide that made up each vaccine dose, given with topical imiquimod. The sequences come from PBMCs, collected from a glioma patient whose treatment included an IDH1 peptide vaccine. Receptors were obtained from a man aged 25 to 45 with glioma.

The chain recombines TRBV5-1 with TRBJ2-6; TRBD1 matches at 10 bases. Germline loops: CDR1 SGHRS, CDR2 YFSETQ. Germline trimming cut 4 bases from V and 1 base from J; bases unmatched to any gene: 8. The CDR3 loop spans 18 amino acids. The CDR3 reads CASSPWDRGGSGANVLTF. As DNA, the CDR3 is TGCGCCAGCAGCCCCTGGGACAGGGGAGGATCTGGGGCCAACGTCCTGACTTTC.

This clone was seen more than once but under ten times. This chain joins TRBV6-6 and TRBJ1-1; no reliable D call. V lost 7 bases and J lost 9, with 15 bases in between. The germline CDR1 and CDR2 sequences are MNHNY and SVGAGI (reference sequence). The CDR3 has 12 amino acids. CDR3 coding DNA: TGTGCCAGCACCTCAGGACGGAAACAAGCTTTCTTT. Translation: CASTSGRKQAFF.

DNA for the CDR3: TGTGCCAGCAGCTTACGCAGGGGTCTTGATTCACCCCTCCACTTT. It is translated as CASSLRRGLDSPLHF. V and J are TRBV7-2 and TRBJ1-6, with D possibly matching TRBD1 (6 bases). Germline V gene lookup returns CDR1 SGHTA and CDR2 FQGNSA. With 2 bases removed from V and 8 bases from J, the gap between germline ends came to 13 bases. This CDR3 has 15 amino acids.

For this clone: Other nucleotide sequences in the sample specify the same CDR3. V and J are TRBV7-8 and TRBJ1-6; D is possibly TRBD1 (6 bases). Germline lookup yields CDR1 SGHVS and CDR2 FQNEAQ. The germline V and J ends were trimmed by 1 base and 13 bases, with 17 bases remaining between them. The CDR3 is made up of 15 amino acids. For the CDR3, the DNA is TGTGCCAGCAGCTTAGGCCTACAGGGCCCTTCGCCCCTCCACTTT. It specifies CASSLGLQGPSPLHF.